These T cell receptor beta chains were read from a single sample in a study of T cell repertoires in cytomegalovirus infection. MiXCR was run by TCRdb on the reads, yielding one entry per CDR3 protein. Of 200,000 to 300,000 distinct CDR3 sequences in the sample, 9% to 15% were seen once. Sequencing was done on a sample of PBMCs. All receptors derive from a human donor in good health (CMV status not recorded). Some clones in this sample may be carry-over from other donors' samples. CDR3s include the opening cysteine and the closing phenylalanine or tryptophan. The D gene is left open where the match is weak. Some rows have no size entry. The others give once, few or many, or a class for an expanded clone.

D,V,J,size,DNA,CDR3
NA,TRBV28,TRBJ1-5,NA,TGTGCCAGCGCATATCTGACAGTTAGCAATCAGCCCCAGCATTTT,CASAYLTVSNQPQHF
TRBD2,TRBV20-1,TRBJ2-1,few,TGCAGTGCTAGTTTGGGAGGGGTCGACAATGAGCAGTTCTTC,CSASLGGVDNEQFF
NA,TRBV7-2,TRBJ1-4,many,TGTGCCAGCAGCTCCCGGGATTTAACTAATGAAAAACTGTTTTTT,CASSSRDLTNEKLFF
NA,TRBV7-2,TRBJ2-3,many,TGTGCCAGCAGCTTAGGGGGTCCGAGACAAAGCACAGATACGCAGTATTTT,CASSLGGPRQSTDTQYF
NA,TRBV20-1,TRBJ1-1,few,TGCAGTGCTAGAAGGATGCAAACTGAAGCTTTCTTT,CSARRMQTEAFF
TRBD1,TRBV7-9,TRBJ2-7,many,TGTGCCAGCACCACGACAGGGCTCGAGCAGTACTTC,CASTTTGLEQYF
NA,TRBV7-6,TRBJ2-1,many,TGTGCCAGCAGCTTAAAGGGGGACGAGCAGTTCTTC,CASSLKGDEQFF
NA,TRBV29-1,TRBJ2-3,few,TGCAGCGTTGAAGATCAGATCGCGAGCACAGATACGCAGTATTTT,CSVEDQIASTDTQYF
NA,TRBV12-3/TRBV12-4,TRBJ2-7,many,TGTGCCAGCAGTTCCTCGGACGAGCAGTACTTC,CASSSSDEQYF
NA,TRBV7-2,TRBJ2-5,many,TGTGCCAGCAGCTTCGATTTTGCGGAAGAGACCCAGTACTTC,CASSFDFAEETQYF
NA,TRBV28,TRBJ2-7,many,TGTGCCAGCAGCCCCGTCCCCCCAAAAATATACGAGCAGTACTTC,CASSPVPPKIYEQYF
NA,TRBV6-5,TRBJ1-1,many,TGTGCCAGCAGTTACGTCCCGGGAGCTGAAGCTTTCTTT,CASSYVPGAEAFF
NA,TRBV30,TRBJ1-2,NA,TGTGCCTGGAGCACACTCAGGGCGTCGTATGGCTACACCTTC,CAWSTLRASYGYTF
TRBD1,TRBV7-2,TRBJ2-1,many,TGTGCCAGCAGCTTCGGGACAGCCGACAATGAGCAGTTCTTC,CASSFGTADNEQFF
NA,TRBV7-3,TRBJ2-7,few,TGTGCCAGCAGTCATGACCAAACGACCGAGCAGTACTTC,CASSHDQTTEQYF
TRBD1,TRBV4-3,TRBJ2-1,many,TGCGCCAGCAGCCAAGATCATCCCGGGACAGGGATCTACAATGAGCAGTTCTTC,CASSQDHPGTGIYNEQFF
NA,TRBV19,TRBJ1-1,few,TGTGCCAGTAGTTTGGGACTCACGGAGGGGACTGAAGCTTTCTTT,CASSLGLTEGTEAFF
TRBD2,TRBV12-3/TRBV12-4,TRBJ2-7,many,TGTGCCAGCAGCCTAGGGGCGGGAGTTCCCCTCGAGCAGTACTTC,CASSLGAGVPLEQYF
NA,TRBV28,TRBJ2-7,many,TGTGCCAGCAGTCCCGAGACCGTGTCGGAGGAGCAGTACTTC,CASSPETVSEEQYF
NA,TRBV3-1,TRBJ2-3,few,TGTGCCAGCAGCCAAGGCGGACAGTTCCTCGATACGCAGTATTTT,CASSQGGQFLDTQYF
NA,TRBV7-2,TRBJ2-1,many,TGTGCCAGCAGCCCCCTCGGTGGGACATACAATGAGCAGTTCTTC,CASSPLGGTYNEQFF
TRBD1,TRBV12-3/TRBV12-4,TRBJ1-1,many,TGTGCCAGCAGGCCCACAGGGGGCGCGATAGCTTTCTTT,CASRPTGGAIAFF
NA,TRBV7-8,TRBJ1-5,many,TGTGCCAGCAGCTTAATCTCCCAAAGCAATCAGCCCCAGCATTTT,CASSLISQSNQPQHF
TRBD1,TRBV12-3/TRBV12-4,TRBJ1-5,many,TGTGCCAGCAGTCCCGGGACAGGGACCGATCCACAGCCCCAGCATTTT,CASSPGTGTDPQPQHF
NA,TRBV12-3/TRBV12-4,TRBJ2-1,many,TGTGCCAGCAGTCCCCGAGGAGTGAGCTCCTACAATGAGCAGTTCTTC,CASSPRGVSSYNEQFF
TRBD1,TRBV5-1,TRBJ1-1,NA,TGCGCCAGCAGCTTGGATAGTTCGGCCGGGACAGAGAACACTGAAGCTTTCTTT,CASSLDSSAGTENTEAFF
NA,TRBV29-1,TRBJ1-1,NA,TGCAGCGTTGAGCCAGGGCGGACGGAAGCTTTCTTT,CSVEPGRTEAFF
TRBD1,TRBV6-5,TRBJ1-1,few,TGTGCCAGCAGTGAGGCCGGGACAGGGGGCGCACTGAGTAGAGCTTTCTTT,CASSEAGTGGALSRAFF
NA,TRBV7-2,TRBJ2-2,many,TGTGCCAGGGAAGGAGTCAGGGAAGGCACCGGGGAGCTGTTTTTT,CAREGVREGTGELFF
NA,TRBV11-2,TRBJ2-5,many,TGTGCCAGCAGCTTGCCGTCGGGCTCAGTGATGGGGACCCAGTACTTC,CASSLPSGSVMGTQYF
NA,TRBV30,TRBJ1-3,NA,TGTGCCTGGAATCGAGGCTCTGGAAACACCATATATTTT,CAWNRGSGNTIYF
NA,TRBV6-5,TRBJ1-5,few,TGTGCCAGCAGTTTCGACAGAGATAGCAATCAGCCCCAGCATTTT,CASSFDRDSNQPQHF
NA,TRBV28,TRBJ2-3,many,TGTGCCAGCAGTTTTGTCGCTGGCACAGATACGCAGTATTTT,CASSFVAGTDTQYF